One and the same sample provided the 27 T cell receptor beta chains below, sequenced in a study of OX40 agonist ivuxolimab in advanced cancers. Libraries were prepared by immunoSEQ multiplex PCR; TCRdb keeps only in-frame clonotypes and omits some of them. In the table there are around 86,000 clones, about 92% of which are singletons. The sequenced sample was CD4+ or CD8+ T cells sorted from blood, obtained in a trial of the OX40 agonist ivuxolimab. The source of these receptors is an adult with an advanced solid tumor such as melanoma, head and neck, liver or kidney cancer.

This chain uses TRBV27 with TRBJ1-1, with a possible D match to TRBD1 (5 bases). This CDR3 spans 14 amino acids. Between the trimmed V and J ends, which lost 2 bases and 1 base, there was a span of 8 bases. Germline loops: CDR1 MNHEY, CDR2 SMNVEV (reference sequence). The CDR3 region has the DNA TGTGCCAGCAGTTTAGGGGGAAGGAACACTGAAGCTTTCTTT. Its translation is CASSLGGRNTEAFF.

The chain recombines TRBV11-2 with TRBJ2-1; the D gene is possibly TRBD2 (5 bases). Deletions cut 4 bases from V and 0 bases from J, with 10 bases between. Germline assignment: CDR1 SGHAT and CDR2 FQNNGV. This CDR3 is built from 15 residues. CDR3 sequence reads: CASSYSGSSYNEQFF. CDR3 sequence (DNA): TGTGCCAGCAGCTACAGCGGTAGCTCCTACAATGAGCAGTTCTTC.

The rearrangement links TRBV6-5 to TRBJ2-3, with D possibly being TRBD2 (6 bases). Trimming pared 4 bases from V and 0 bases from J, leaving 11 bases between. The germline gives CDR1 MNHEY, CDR2 SVGAGI. The CDR3 totals 15 residues. CDR3 nucleotide sequence: TGTGCCAGCAGTTTGACGGGGGTAAGCACAGATACGCAGTATTTT. Its protein is CASSLTGVSTDTQYF.

This clone was picked up one time. The chain recombines TRBV4-1 with TRBJ2-7, with 10 bases lining up with TRBD2. The CDR3 sequence is 15 residues long. The V gene end was trimmed by 1 base and the J gene end by 3 bases; junction bases not matched to a gene: 3. Germline CDR1 and CDR2: MGHRA and YSYEKL. The CDR3 DNA follows: TGCGCCAGCAGCCAAGGGACTAGCGGACACTACGAGCAGTACTTC. The encoded protein is CASSQGTSGHYEQYF.

This chain connects TRBV6-1 to TRBJ2-1; TRBD1 or TRBD2 may be the D gene (5 bases each). V lost 4 bases, J lost 2 bases, and 12 bases lay in between. In germline, CDR1 is MNHNS, CDR2 SASEGT. The CDR3 length is 15 residues. This chain's CDR3 is CASSVRDGTYNEQFF. For the CDR3, the DNA is TGTGCCAGCAGTGTCCGGGACGGGACCTACAATGAGCAGTTCTTC.

The chain couples TRBV15 to TRBJ2-1; 11 positions agree with TRBD2. The junction had 7 bases not matched to a gene; V was cut back by 0 bases and J by 9 bases. This CDR3 comprises 16 residues. CDR1 and CDR2 (germline): LNHNV, YYDKDF (reference sequence). In DNA form, the CDR3 reads TGTGCCACCAGCAGAGATATAGCGGGAGGGCCTGGTGAGCAGTTCTTC. Residues: CATSRDIAGGPGEQFF.

The chain has TRBV4-3 and TRBJ1-2, with D possibly TRBD1 on 6 matching bases. Trimming shortened V by 3 bases and J by 7 bases, and 27 bases separated the two germline ends. This CDR3 has 18 residues. Germline-derived CDR1 and CDR2 are LGHNA and YSLEER. In DNA, the CDR3 is TGCGCCAGCAGCCAGACCTACCCGGGACTCCAGGGGCTAGGTGGCTACACCTTC. Amino acid sequence: CASSQTYPGLQGLGGYTF.

V is TRBV7-7 and J is TRBJ1-6, with D hard to call. Trimming took off 2 bases at V and 0 bases at J, with 11 bases between the two ends. Germline V lookup: CDR1 SSHAT, CDR2 FNYEAQ (reference sequence). This CDR3 contains 17 residues. The CDR3 region is CASSLSGPSSYNSPLHF. The CDR3 bases are TGTGCCAGCAGCTTATCGGGCCCTAGCTCCTATAATTCACCCCTCCACTTT.

V is TRBV7-9 and J is TRBJ2-7, with unresolved D. TRBJ2-5 matches the DNA end more closely, so the J call is doubtful. CDR1 and CDR2 (germline): SEHNR, FQNEAQ (reference sequence). The CDR3 runs to 15 residues. The CDR3 DNA follows: TGTGCCAGCAGCCCCGCTTTTCGCCATCAAGAGACCCAGTACTTC. Translated, it gives CASSPAFRHQETQYF.

The V and J genes are TRBV21-1 and TRBJ1-2; the tabulated D call, TRBD1, remains unverified against the DNA. TRBV21-1 represents a pseudogene. The CDR3 is 22 residues long. The CDR3 region is CASSKALFPPTRHPRPNYGYTF. The CDR3 DNA follows: TGTGCCAGCAGCAAAGCGCTTTTTCCCCCGACAAGACACCCGAGACCTAACTATGGCTACACCTTC.

The count of this clone is one. The chain couples TRBV15 to TRBJ2-1; D gene ambiguous. Per the germline V gene, CDR1 is LNHNV and CDR2 is YYDKDF (reference sequence). V lost 1 base and J 8 bases, leaving 9 bases between the germline ends. This CDR3 is built from 13 residues. CDR3: CATSRVGLYEQFF. CDR3 coding DNA: TGTGCCACCAGCAGAGTCGGCCTCTATGAGCAGTTCTTC. The variable domain in full, completed from reference TRBV15 and TRBJ2-1, reads DAMVIQNPRYQVTQFGKPVTLSCSQTLNHNVMYWYQQKSSQAPKLLFHYYDKDFNNEADTPDNFQSRRPNTSFCFLDIRSPGLGDTAMYLCATSRVGLYEQFFGPGTRLTVL.

V is TRBV28 and J is TRBJ1-3; TRBD1 matches 7 bases. Germline V gene sequence: CDR1 MDHEN, CDR2 SYDVKM. The CDR3 loop spans 15 amino acids. V shed 3 bases and J 1 base; nucleotides not matched to a gene: 3. In nucleotides, the CDR3 is TGTGCCAGCAGTTTGACAGGGTCATCTGGAAACACCATATATTTT. Translating it yields CASSLTGSSGNTIYF.

V and J are TRBV7-2 and TRBJ2-1; D perhaps matches TRBD2 (6 bases). Trimming pared 4 bases from V and 9 bases from J, leaving 13 bases between. The germline CDR1 and CDR2 sequences are SGHTA and FQGNSA. This CDR3 is 13 amino acids long. The CDR3 sequence is CASSSDYGGEQFF. The CDR3 nucleotides are TGTGCCAGCAGCTCGGACTACGGCGGTGAGCAGTTCTTC.

The chain has TRBV21-1 and TRBJ1-1. TRBV21-1 is designated a pseudogene. CDR3 length: 15 amino acids. CDR3 amino acids: CASSPGGLGGTEAFF. CDR3 nucleotides: TGTGCCAGCAGCCCTGGTGGGCTGGGGGGCACTGAAGCTTTCTTT.

This chain joins TRBV6-6 and TRBJ1-3; the D gene is possibly TRBD1 (5 bases). Looked up from germline, CDR1 is MNHNY and CDR2 is SVGAGI (reference sequence). The CDR3 consists of 15 residues. V dropped 6 bases and J dropped 8 bases, with 20 bases sitting between them. The CDR3: CASSSGTEVYDTIYF. The CDR3 nucleotides read TGTGCCAGCAGCTCCGGGACGGAGGTTTATGACACCATATATTTT.

The chain recombines TRBV19 with TRBJ1-1, with unresolved D. The germline V and J ends were trimmed by 6 bases and 6 bases, with 14 bases remaining between them. The CDR3 sequence is 13 residues long. The germline V gene encodes CDR1 LNHDA and CDR2 SQIVND (reference sequence). The CDR3 bases are TGTGCCAGTAGGCGGGATCGAAGTTCTGAAGCTTTCTTT. Its translation is CASRRDRSSEAFF.

V gene TRBV7-9 combines with J gene TRBJ1-5; D is possibly TRBD1 (6 bases). Per germline, CDR1 SEHNR and CDR2 FQNEAQ (reference sequence). V was shortened by 5 bases and J by 4 bases, with 18 bases between the two germline ends. The CDR3 spans 16 residues. The CDR3 DNA reads TGTGCCAGCAGCAGGACAGCTACCAGTAATAATCAGCCCCAGCATTTT. It encodes CASSRTATSNNQPQHF.

The rearrangement uses TRBV19 and TRBJ2-7; TRBD1 matches at 7 bases. The germline gives CDR1 LNHDA, CDR2 SQIVND (reference sequence). This CDR3 has 14 residues. Trimming at V came to 6 bases and at J to 4 bases, leaving 9 bases not matched to a gene. The DNA of the CDR3 is TGTGCCAGTAGGATGAGACAGGGCGCGTACGAGCAGTACTTC. Its protein is CASRMRQGAYEQYF.

The V call is TRBV30, the J call TRBJ1-2; 8 bases are a match to TRBD1. Germline assignment: CDR1 GTSNPN and CDR2 SVGIG (reference sequence). There are 12 residues in the CDR3. The ends lost 4 bases at V and 9 bases at J; junction bases unmatched: 7. The CDR3 region has the DNA TGTGCCTGGACAGGGGGCGGCATAAGCTACACCTTC. It yields the protein CAWTGGGISYTF.

This chain connects TRBV9 to TRBJ2-5; D uncertain. The CDR3 is made up of 14 amino acids. Germline V gene lookup returns CDR1 SGDLS and CDR2 YYNGEE. The ends were cut back, 0 bases at V and 2 bases at J, with 8 bases in the middle. CDR3 loop: CASSVDSFQETQYF. CDR3 nucleotides: TGTGCCAGCAGCGTAGACAGCTTTCAAGAGACCCAGTACTTC.

The chain joins TRBV6-5 to TRBJ1-5; D gene uncertain. V lost 5 bases to trimming and J lost 6 bases, with 17 bases between them. The germline V gene has CDR1 MNHEY and CDR2 SVGAGI. There are 15 residues in the CDR3. The CDR3 region has the DNA TGTGCCAGCAGTACCAGCGGAACGGGAGGTCAGCCCCAGCATTTT. This gives the protein CASSTSGTGGQPQHF.

The chain employs TRBV6-5 and TRBJ1-2, with D unresolved. V was shortened by 10 bases and J by 5 bases, with 14 bases between the two germline ends. CDR3 length: 12 residues. The germline V gene has CDR1 MNHEY and CDR2 SVGAGI. The CDR3 bases are TGTGCCACCGGCAGTGGCCGTTATGGCTACACCTTC. It codes for CATGSGRYGYTF.

CDR3 residues: CASRSDTQYF. The DNA for the CDR3 is TGTGCCAGCAGATCAGATACGCAGTATTTT. This chain connects TRBV2 to TRBJ2-3; D gene ambiguous. Trimming removed 6 bases from V and 4 bases from J, with 2 bases in between. The CDR3 is 10 amino acids. The germline CDR1 and CDR2 sequences are SNHLY and FYNNEI.

The chain couples TRBV5-1 to TRBJ2-7, with no clear D. Germline V gene lookup returns CDR1 SGHRS and CDR2 YFSETQ. This CDR3 region has 13 residues. Trimming cost V 1 base and J 2 bases, with 7 bases left between them. The CDR3 coding sequence is TGCGCCAGCAGCTTGCCCACAGCCTACGAGCAGTACTTC. This sequence encodes CASSLPTAYEQYF.

J is TRBJ2-7 and V is TRBV27; D possibly corresponds to TRBD1 (5 bases). Looked up from germline, CDR1 is MNHEY and CDR2 is SMNVEV (reference sequence). CDR3 length: 12 amino acids. Trimming took 5 bases from V and 6 from J, leaving 11 bases between them. CDR3 amino acids: CASSPGGAEQYF. The CDR3 DNA is TGTGCCAGCAGTCCCGGTGGGGCCGAGCAGTACTTC.

The CDR3 region is CASSQDWASGRLETQYF. CDR3 bases: TGTGCCAGCAGCCAAGATTGGGCCAGCGGGAGATTAGAGACCCAGTACTTC. This chain connects TRBV4-2 to TRBJ2-5, with 8 bases fitting TRBD2. The CDR3 has 17 residues. The V gene end was trimmed by 0 bases and the J gene end by 4 bases; junction bases not matched to a gene: 10. CDR1 LGHNA and CDR2 YNFKEQ come from the germline V gene.

The chain has TRBV14 and TRBJ2-7; D ambiguous. V gave up 4 bases and J gave up 1 base, with 17 bases separating them. The CDR3 extends over 16 amino acids. Germline CDR1 reads SGHDN; CDR2 reads FVKESK. This CDR3 reads CASSLPGPRPSYEQYF. Here the CDR3 DNA reads TGTGCCAGCAGCCTGCCTGGGCCGCGACCATCCTACGAGCAGTACTTC.